Sequencing of this T cell receptor (beta chain) was carried out in a study of shared clonotypes between healthy human individuals. Study-level findings and limits: Despite large depth, sorted-subset datasets appeared incompletely sequenced. Blood alone was sampled, and tissue repertoires likely differ.

Trimming cost V 3 bases and J 3 bases, with 14 bases left between them. This CDR3 has 16 amino acids. Germline CDR1 reads LNHDA; CDR2 reads SQIVND (reference sequence). Sorted subsets were amplified in replicate PCRs using 200 to 250 ng DNA, tens of thousands of T cell genomes. The protocol was immunoSEQ multiplex PCR, while the TCRdb copy is restricted to in-frame clones and leaves out a portion. Among millions of clones, over 85% were seen once, and the ten largest hold around 1.1%. Naive-designated CD8 cells lacked CD45RO, were positively enriched for CCR7, and omitted terminally differentiated effector memory CD45RA+ cells. Of note for this clone: Its antigen is unknown.

The TCR was taken from a man between 18 and 29 years old in good health. The sequenced material came from naive CD8+ T cells sorted from blood. The V call is TRBV19, the J call TRBJ2-2; tentatively, D is TRBD2 (5 bases). DNA of the CDR3: TGTGCCAGTAGTATGACCCCGGGATGGGACACCGGGGAGCTGTTTTTT. Protein: CASSMTPGWDTGELFF.